These 6 T cell receptor beta chains were all obtained from the same sample, sequenced in a study of control samples from healthy donors and cancer patients. The repertoire was sequenced with immunoSEQ multiplex PCR; TCRdb's copy has only in-frame clones and lacks some. Of around 6,000 clones listed, about 72% are singletons. What was sequenced was formalin-fixed, paraffin-embedded tissue. The source of these receptors is a male donor with melanoma.

The rearrangement links TRBV7-7 to TRBJ2-1, with TRBD2 identical over 12 bases. Germline V gene lookup returns CDR1 SSHAT and CDR2 FNYEAQ (reference sequence). This CDR3 region has 15 residues. V was pared by 4 bases and J by 8 bases, with 6 bases of the junction left unmatched. The CDR3 DNA reads as TGTGCCAGCAGCTCGGGACTAGCGGGTCCGGATGAGCAGTTCTTC. Its translation: CASSSGLAGPDEQFF. The whole variable domain, filled in from reference TRBV7-7 and TRBJ2-1, reads GAGVSQSPRYKVTKRGQDVTLRCDPISSHATLYWYQQALGQGPEFLTYFNYEAQPDKSGLPSDRFSAERPEGSISTLTIQRTEQRDSAMYRCASSSGLAGPDEQFFGPGTRLTVL.

This clone has only one observation. The CDR3 is CASSYSGRGSYEQYF. The CDR3 coding sequence is TGTGCCAGCAGTTACTCCGGGAGGGGTTCCTACGAGCAGTACTTC. The chain has TRBV6-5 and TRBJ2-7, with 8 positions matching TRBD2. Trimming cost V 0 bases and J 1 base; bases outside gene matches: 2. Germline V lookup: CDR1 MNHEY, CDR2 SVGAGI. This CDR3 has 15 amino acids.

A few counts support this clone. CDR3 bases: TGCGCCAGCAGCTTGGGGACGGATGCCTACAATGAGCAGTTCTTC. This gives the protein CASSLGTDAYNEQFF. The chain has TRBV5-1 and TRBJ2-1; unclear D gene. There are 15 residues in the CDR3. Germline V lookup: CDR1 SGHRS, CDR2 YFSETQ. V was pared by 0 bases and J by 2 bases, with 9 bases between. Combining the CDR3 with reference TRBV5-1 and TRBJ2-1 gives the whole variable domain KAGVTQTPRYLIKTRGQQVTLSCSPISGHRSVSWYQQTPGQGLQFLFEYFSETQRNKGNFPGRFSGRQFSNSRSEMNVSTLELGDSALYLCASSLGTDAYNEQFFGPGTRLTVL.

This rearrangement joins TRBV7-6 to TRBJ2-1; 7 bases agree with TRBD2. CDR1 and CDR2 from the germline V gene are SGHVS and FNYEAQ. V lost 2 bases to trimming and J lost 0 bases; unmatched junction nucleotides: 1. CDR3 length: 15 amino acids. CDR3 sequence: CASSLSGNSYNEQFF. The CDR3 region has the DNA TGTGCCAGCAGCTTAAGCGGGAACTCCTACAATGAGCAGTTCTTC. The variable domain in full, completed from reference TRBV7-6 and TRBJ2-1, reads GAGVSQSPRYKVTKRGQDVALRCDPISGHVSLYWYRQALGQGPEFLTYFNYEAQQDKSGLPNDRFSAERPEGSISTLTIQRTEQRDSAMYRCASSLSGNSYNEQFFGPGTRLTVL.

The chain carries TRBV10-3 and TRBJ2-1; 10 nucleotides align to TRBD2. The CDR3 contains 19 residues. The ends lost 4 bases at V and 2 bases at J; junction bases unmatched: 14. Germline V gene sequence: CDR1 ENHRY, CDR2 SYGVKD. The DNA for the CDR3 is TGTGCCATCAGTGCCCCACGCGGGGGAGCGGGGGGGACCTACAATGAGCAGTTCTTC. This sequence encodes CAISAPRGGAGGTYNEQFF.

This rearrangement joins TRBV3-1 (or the pseudogene TRBV3-2) to TRBJ2-3; 8 bases align to TRBD2. The V gene's germline CDR1 is LGHDT and CDR2 YNNKEL (reference sequence). The CDR3 length is 15 residues. The trim removed 4 bases at V and 0 bases at J, leaving 3 bases unmatched. CDR3 amino acids: CASSPTSASTDTQYF. CDR3 DNA sequence: TGTGCCAGCAGCCCGACTAGCGCGAGCACAGATACGCAGTATTTT.